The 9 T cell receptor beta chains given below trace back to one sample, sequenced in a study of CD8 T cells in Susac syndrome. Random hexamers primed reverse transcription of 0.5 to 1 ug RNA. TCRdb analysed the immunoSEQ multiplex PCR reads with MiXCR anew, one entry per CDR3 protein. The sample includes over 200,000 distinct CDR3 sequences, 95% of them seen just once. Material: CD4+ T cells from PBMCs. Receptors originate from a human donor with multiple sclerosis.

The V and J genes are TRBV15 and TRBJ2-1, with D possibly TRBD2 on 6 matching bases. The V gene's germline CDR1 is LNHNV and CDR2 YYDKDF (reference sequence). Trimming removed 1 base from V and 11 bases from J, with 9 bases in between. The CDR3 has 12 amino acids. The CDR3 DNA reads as TGTGCCACCAGCAGAGTTGGCGGGAAGCAGTTCTTC. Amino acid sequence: CATSRVGGKQFF.

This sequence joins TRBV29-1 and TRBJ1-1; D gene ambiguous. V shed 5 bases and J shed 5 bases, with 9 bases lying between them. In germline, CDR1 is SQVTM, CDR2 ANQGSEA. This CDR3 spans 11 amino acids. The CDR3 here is CSVRYETEAFF. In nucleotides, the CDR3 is TGCAGCGTTCGGTACGAGACTGAAGCTTTCTTT.

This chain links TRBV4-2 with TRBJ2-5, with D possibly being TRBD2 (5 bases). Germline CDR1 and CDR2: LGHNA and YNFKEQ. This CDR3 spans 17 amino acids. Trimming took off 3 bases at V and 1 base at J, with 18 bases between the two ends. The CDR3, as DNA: TGTGCCAGCAGCCAGCTCCCGGTCGGAGCGGCCCAAGAGACCCAGTACTTC. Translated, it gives CASSQLPVGAAQETQYF.

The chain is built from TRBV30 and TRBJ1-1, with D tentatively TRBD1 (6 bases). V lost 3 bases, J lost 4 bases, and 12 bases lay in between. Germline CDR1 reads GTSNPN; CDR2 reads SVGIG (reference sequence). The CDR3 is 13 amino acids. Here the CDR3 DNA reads TGTGCCTGGAGCGGGGGCCTGGGCACTGAAGCTTTCTTT. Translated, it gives CAWSGGLGTEAFF.

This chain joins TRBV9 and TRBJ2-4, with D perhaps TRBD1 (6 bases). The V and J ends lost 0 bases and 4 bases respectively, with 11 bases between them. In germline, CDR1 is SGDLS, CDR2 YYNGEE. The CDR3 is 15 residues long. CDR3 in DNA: TGTGCCAGCAGCGTAGGGGACATCACGAAAAACATTCAGTACTTC. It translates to CASSVGDITKNIQYF.

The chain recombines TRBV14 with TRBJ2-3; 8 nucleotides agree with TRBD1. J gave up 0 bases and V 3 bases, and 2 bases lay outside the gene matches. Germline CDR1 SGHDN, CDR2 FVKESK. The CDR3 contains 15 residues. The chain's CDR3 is CASSHNRGSTDTQYF. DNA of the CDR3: TGTGCCAGCAGCCACAACAGGGGGAGCACAGATACGCAGTATTTT.

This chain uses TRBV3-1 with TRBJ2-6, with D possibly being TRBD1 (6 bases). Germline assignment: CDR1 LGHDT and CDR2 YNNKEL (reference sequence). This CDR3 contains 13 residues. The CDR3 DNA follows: TGTGCGGCAGGGGTTTCTGGGGCCAACGTCCTGACTTTC. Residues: CAAGVSGANVLTF. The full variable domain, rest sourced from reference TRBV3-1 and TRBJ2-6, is DTAVSQTPKYLVTQMGNDKSIKCEQNLGHDTMYWYKQDSKKFLKIMFSYNNKELIINETVPNRFSPKSPDKAHLNLHINSLELGDSAVYFCAAGVSGANVLTFGAGSRLTVL.

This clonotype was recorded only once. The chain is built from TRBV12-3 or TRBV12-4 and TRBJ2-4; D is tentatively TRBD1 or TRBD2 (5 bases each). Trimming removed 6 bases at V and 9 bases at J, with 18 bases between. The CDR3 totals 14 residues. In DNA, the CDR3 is TGTGCCAGCAGGGCCGGGACGGCCCCCAGCATTCAGTACTTC. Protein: CASRAGTAPSIQYF.

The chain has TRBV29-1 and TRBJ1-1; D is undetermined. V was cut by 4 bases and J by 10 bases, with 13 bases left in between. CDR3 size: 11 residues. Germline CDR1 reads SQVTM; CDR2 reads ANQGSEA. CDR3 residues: CSVGDAGRAFF. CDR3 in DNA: TGCAGCGTTGGCGATGCGGGCAGAGCTTTCTTT.